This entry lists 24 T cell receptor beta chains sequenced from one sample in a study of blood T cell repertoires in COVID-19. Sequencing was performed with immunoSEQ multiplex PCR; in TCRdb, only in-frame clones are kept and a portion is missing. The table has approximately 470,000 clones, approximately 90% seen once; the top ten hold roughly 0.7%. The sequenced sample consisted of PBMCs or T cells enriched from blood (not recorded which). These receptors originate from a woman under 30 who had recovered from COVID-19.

In DNA form, the CDR3 reads TGTGCCAGCAGTCCCCGGATAGGGGGCTACGAGCAGTACTTC. This encodes CASSPRIGGYEQYF. The V call is TRBV2, the J call TRBJ2-7; the D gene is possibly TRBD1 (6 bases). The CDR3 totals 14 residues. Trimming cost V 5 bases and J 3 bases, with 14 bases left between them. The germline V gene has CDR1 SNHLY and CDR2 FYNNEI.

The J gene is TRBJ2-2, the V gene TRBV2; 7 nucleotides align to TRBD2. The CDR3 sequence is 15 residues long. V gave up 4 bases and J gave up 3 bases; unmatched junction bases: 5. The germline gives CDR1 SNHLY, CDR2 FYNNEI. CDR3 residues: CASSGLAPDTGELFF. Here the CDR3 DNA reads TGTGCCAGCAGTGGACTAGCCCCGGACACCGGGGAGCTGTTTTTT.

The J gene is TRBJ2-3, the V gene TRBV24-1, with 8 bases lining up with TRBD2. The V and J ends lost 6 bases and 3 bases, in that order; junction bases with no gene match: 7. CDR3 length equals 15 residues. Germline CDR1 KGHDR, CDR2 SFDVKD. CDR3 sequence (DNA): TGTGCCACCAGTCCCAGAGCGGGGGCGACAGATACGCAGTATTTT. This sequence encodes CATSPRAGATDTQYF.

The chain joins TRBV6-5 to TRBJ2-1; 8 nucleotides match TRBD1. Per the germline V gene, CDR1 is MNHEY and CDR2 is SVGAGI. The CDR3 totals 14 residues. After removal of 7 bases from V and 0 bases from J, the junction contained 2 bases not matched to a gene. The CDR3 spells CASNRGSSYNEQFF. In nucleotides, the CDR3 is TGTGCCAGCAACAGGGGGAGCTCCTACAATGAGCAGTTCTTC.

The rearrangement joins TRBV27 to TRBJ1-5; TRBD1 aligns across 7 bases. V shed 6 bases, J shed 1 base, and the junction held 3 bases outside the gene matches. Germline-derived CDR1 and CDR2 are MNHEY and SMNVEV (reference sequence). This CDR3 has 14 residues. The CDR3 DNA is TGTGCCAGCAGGCCACAGGGGAGCAATCAGCCCCAGCATTTT. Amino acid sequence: CASRPQGSNQPQHF.

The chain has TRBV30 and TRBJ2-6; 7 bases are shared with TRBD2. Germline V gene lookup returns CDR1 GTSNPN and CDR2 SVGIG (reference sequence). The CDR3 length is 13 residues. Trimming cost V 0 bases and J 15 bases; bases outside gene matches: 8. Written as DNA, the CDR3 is TGTGCCTGGAGTGTAGGTCTTGGGGGGGACCTGACTTTC. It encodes CAWSVGLGGDLTF.

DNA for the CDR3: TGTGCCAGCAGCAACCGGACGCCCCACGGGGCCCAGTACTTC. Its translation is CASSNRTPHGAQYF. The chain has TRBV7-8 and TRBJ2-5, with TRBD2 as a possible D gene (5 bases). CDR1 and CDR2 from the germline V gene are SGHVS and FQNEAQ. The germline V and J ends were trimmed by 5 bases and 9 bases, with 19 bases remaining between them. The length of the CDR3 is 14 residues.

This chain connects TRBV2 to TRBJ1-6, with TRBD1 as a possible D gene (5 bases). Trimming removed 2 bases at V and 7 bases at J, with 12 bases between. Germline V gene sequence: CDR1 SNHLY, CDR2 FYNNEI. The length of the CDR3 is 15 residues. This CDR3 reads CASSESREGNSPLHF. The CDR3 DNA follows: TGTGCCAGCAGTGAAAGCAGGGAGGGGAATTCACCCCTCCACTTT. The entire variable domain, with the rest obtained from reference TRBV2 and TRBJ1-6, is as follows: EPEVTQTPSHQVTQMGQEVILRCVPISNHLYFYWYRQILGQKVEFLVSFYNNEISEKSEIFDDQFSVERPDGSNFTLKIRSTKLEDSAMYFCASSESREGNSPLHFGNGTRLTVT.

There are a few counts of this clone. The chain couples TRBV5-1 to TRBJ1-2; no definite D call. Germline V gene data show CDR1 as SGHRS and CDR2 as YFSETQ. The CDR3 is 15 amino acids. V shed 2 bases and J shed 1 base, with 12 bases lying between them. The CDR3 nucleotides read TGCGCCAGCAGCTTCATTAACAGCCTTAACTATGGCTACACCTTC. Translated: CASSFINSLNYGYTF. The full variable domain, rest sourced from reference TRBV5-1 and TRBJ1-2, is KAGVTQTPRYLIKTRGQQVTLSCSPISGHRSVSWYQQTPGQGLQFLFEYFSETQRNKGNFPGRFSGRQFSNSRSEMNVSTLELGDSALYLCASSFINSLNYGYTFGSGTRLTVV.

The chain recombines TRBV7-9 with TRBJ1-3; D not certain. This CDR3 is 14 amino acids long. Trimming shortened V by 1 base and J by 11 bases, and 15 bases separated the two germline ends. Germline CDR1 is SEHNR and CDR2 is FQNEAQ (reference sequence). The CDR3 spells CASSLVVQNNAIYF. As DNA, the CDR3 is TGTGCCAGCAGCTTAGTGGTACAGAATAACGCCATATATTTT.

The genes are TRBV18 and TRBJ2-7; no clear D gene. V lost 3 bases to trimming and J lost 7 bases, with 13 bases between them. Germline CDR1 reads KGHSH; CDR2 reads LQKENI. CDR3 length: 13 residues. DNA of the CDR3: TGTGCCAGCTCACCCTCTAGACCCGGGGAGCAGTACTTC. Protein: CASSPSRPGEQYF.

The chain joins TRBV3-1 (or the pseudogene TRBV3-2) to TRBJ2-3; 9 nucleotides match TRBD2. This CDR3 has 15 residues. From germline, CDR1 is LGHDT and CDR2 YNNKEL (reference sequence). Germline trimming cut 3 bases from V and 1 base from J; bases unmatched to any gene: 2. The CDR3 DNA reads TGTGCCAGCAGCCACGGCGGGGGGGGCACAGATACGCAGTATTTT. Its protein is CASSHGGGGTDTQYF.

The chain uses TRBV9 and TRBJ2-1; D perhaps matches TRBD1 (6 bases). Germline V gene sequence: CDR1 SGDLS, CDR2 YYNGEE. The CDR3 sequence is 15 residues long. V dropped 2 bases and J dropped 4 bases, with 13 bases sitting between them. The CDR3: CASSVVGTPYNEQFF. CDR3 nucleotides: TGTGCCAGCAGCGTGGTCGGGACACCTTACAATGAGCAGTTCTTC.

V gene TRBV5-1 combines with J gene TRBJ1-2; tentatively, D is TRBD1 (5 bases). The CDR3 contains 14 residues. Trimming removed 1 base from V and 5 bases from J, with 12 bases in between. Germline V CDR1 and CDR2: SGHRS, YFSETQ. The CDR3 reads CASSLSQGSYGYTF. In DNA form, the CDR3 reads TGCGCCAGCAGCTTGTCGCAGGGATCATATGGCTACACCTTC.

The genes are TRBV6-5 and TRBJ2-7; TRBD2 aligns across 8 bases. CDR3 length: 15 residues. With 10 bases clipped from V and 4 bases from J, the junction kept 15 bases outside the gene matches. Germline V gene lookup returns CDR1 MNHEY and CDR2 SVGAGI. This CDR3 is CATPGGGGHGYEQYF. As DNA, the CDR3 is TGTGCCACCCCGGGGGGCGGGGGGCATGGTTACGAGCAGTACTTC.

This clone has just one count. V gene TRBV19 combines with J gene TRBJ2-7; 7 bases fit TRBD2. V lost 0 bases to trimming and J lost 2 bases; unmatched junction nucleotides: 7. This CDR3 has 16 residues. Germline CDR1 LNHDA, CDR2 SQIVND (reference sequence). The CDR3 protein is CASSIDTASGTYEQYF. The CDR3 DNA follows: TGTGCCAGTAGTATAGACACGGCTAGCGGAACCTACGAGCAGTACTTC.

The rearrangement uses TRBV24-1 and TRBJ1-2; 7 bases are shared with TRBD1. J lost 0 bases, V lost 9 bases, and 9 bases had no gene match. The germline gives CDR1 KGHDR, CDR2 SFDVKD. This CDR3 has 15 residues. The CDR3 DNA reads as TGTGCCACCTCCGCGACAGGGCCCCCTAACTATGGCTACACCTTC. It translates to CATSATGPPNYGYTF.

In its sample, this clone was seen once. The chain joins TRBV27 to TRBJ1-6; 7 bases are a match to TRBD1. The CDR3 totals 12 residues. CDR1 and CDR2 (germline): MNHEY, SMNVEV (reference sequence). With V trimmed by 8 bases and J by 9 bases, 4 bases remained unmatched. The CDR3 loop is CASGDSFSPLHF. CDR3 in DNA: TGTGCCAGCGGGGACAGCTTTTCACCCCTCCACTTT.

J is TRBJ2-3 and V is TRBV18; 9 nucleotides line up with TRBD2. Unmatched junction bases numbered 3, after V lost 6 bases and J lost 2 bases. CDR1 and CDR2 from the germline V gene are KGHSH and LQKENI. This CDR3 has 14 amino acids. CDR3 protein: CASSASGDTDTQYF. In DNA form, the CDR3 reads TGTGCCAGCTCGGCTAGCGGGGACACAGATACGCAGTATTTT.

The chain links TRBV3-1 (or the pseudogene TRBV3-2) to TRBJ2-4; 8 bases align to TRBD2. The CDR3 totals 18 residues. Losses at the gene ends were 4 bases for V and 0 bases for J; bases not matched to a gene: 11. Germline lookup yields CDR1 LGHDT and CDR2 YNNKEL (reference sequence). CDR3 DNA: TGTGCCAGCAGCCGCCTTTATATAGCGGGGCCAGCCAAAAACATTCAGTACTTC. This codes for CASSRLYIAGPAKNIQYF.

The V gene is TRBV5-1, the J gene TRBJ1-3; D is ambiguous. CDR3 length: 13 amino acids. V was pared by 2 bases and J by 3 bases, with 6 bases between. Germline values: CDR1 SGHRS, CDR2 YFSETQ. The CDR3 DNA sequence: TGCGCCAGCAGCTTTCCGGGTGGAAACACCATATATTTT. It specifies CASSFPGGNTIYF.

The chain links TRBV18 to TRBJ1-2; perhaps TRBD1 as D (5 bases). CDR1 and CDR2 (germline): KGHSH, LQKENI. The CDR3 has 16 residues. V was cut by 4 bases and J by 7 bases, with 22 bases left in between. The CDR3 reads CASSQSLLDNSGGYTF. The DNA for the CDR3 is TGTGCCAGCTCACAGTCACTATTGGACAATTCTGGTGGCTACACCTTC. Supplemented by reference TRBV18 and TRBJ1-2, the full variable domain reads NAGVMQNPRHLVRRRGQEARLRCSPMKGHSHVYWYRQLPEEGLKFMVYLQKENIIDESGMPKERFSAEFPKEGPSILRIQQVVRGDSAAYFCASSQSLLDNSGGYTFGSGTRLTVV.

In DNA, the CDR3 is TGTGCCAGCAGCTTTTCGAGCTCCTACGAGCAGTACTTC. This translates into CASSFSSSYEQYF. This chain joins TRBV7-2 and TRBJ2-7, with D unclear. The CDR3 consists of 13 residues. The germline gives CDR1 SGHTA, CDR2 FQGNSA. The germline V and J ends were trimmed by 3 bases and 0 bases, with 6 bases remaining between them.

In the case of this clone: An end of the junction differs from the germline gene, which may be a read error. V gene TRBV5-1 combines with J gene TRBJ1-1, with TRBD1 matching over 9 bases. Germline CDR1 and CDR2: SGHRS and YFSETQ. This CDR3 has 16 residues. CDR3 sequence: CARSWGDRAGNTEAFF. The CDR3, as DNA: TGCGCCCGCAGCTGGGGGGACAGGGCGGGGAACACTGAAGCTTTCTTT.